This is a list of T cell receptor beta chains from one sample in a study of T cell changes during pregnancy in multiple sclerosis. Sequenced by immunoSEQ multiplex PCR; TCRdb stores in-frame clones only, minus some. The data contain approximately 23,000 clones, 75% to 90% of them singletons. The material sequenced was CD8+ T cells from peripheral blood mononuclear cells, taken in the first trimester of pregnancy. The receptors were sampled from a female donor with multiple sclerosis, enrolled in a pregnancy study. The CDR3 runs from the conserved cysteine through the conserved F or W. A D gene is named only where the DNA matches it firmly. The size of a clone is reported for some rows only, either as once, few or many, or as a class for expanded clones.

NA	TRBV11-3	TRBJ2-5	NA	CASSLLGEETQYF	TGTGCCAGCAGCCTACTCGGGGAAGAGACCCAGTACTTC
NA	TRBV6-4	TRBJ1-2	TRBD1	CASSDSGTGGTGYTF	TGTGCCAGCAGTGACTCCGGGACAGGGGGGACTGGCTACACCTTC
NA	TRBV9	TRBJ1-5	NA	CASSAIPGEPQHF	TGTGCCAGCAGCGCCATACCGGGGGAGCCCCAGCATTTT
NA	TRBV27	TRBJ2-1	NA	CASSFGGVYNEQFF	TGTGCCAGCAGTTTTGGCGGGGTCTACAATGAGCAGTTCTTC
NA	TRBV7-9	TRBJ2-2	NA	CASSLREDPGELFF	TGTGCCAGCAGCTTGAGGGAGGATCCCGGGGAGCTGTTTTTT
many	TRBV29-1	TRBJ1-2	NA	CSGGEEYGYTF	TGCAGCGGAGGGGAGGAGTATGGCTACACCTTC
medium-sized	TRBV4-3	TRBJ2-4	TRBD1	CASSQDPGQGSNIQYF	TGCGCCAGCAGCCAAGATCCAGGACAGGGGTCAAACATTCAGTACTTC
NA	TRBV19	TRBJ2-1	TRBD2	CASSFLAGHNEQFF	TGTGCCAGTAGCTTTCTAGCGGGGCACAATGAGCAGTTCTTC
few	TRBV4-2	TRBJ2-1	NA	CASSQDEGQGSNEQFF	TGTGCCAGCAGCCAAGATGAAGGACAAGGAAGCAATGAGCAGTTCTTC
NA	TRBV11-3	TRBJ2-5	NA	CASSRGSPSQETQYF	TGTGCCAGCAGCCGTGGTTCACCGAGCCAAGAGACCCAGTACTTC
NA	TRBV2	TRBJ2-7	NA	CASSEANYEQYF	TGTGCCAGCAGTGAGGCAAACTACGAGCAGTACTTC
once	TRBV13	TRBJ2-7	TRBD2	CASSPRGSGRAYEQYF	TGTGCCAGCAGCCCCCGAGGAAGCGGGAGGGCCTACGAGCAGTACTTC
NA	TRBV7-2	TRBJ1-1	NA	CASSLEGGFPEAFF	TGTGCCAGCAGCTTAGAAGGAGGATTCCCTGAAGCTTTCTTT
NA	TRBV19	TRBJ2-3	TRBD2	CASSPPGPSGNTQYF	TGTGCCAGTAGTCCTCCAGGTCCTAGCGGGAATACGCAGTATTTT
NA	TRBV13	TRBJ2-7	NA	CASSLLVDEQYF	TGTGCCAGCAGCTTACTTGTAGACGAGCAGTACTTC
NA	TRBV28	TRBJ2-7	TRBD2	CASSFELAEYEQYF	TGTGCCAGCAGTTTCGAACTAGCGGAATACGAGCAGTACTTC
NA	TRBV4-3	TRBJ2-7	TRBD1	CASSQSGQGGSYEQYF	TGCGCCAGCAGCCAATCCGGACAGGGTGGGAGCTACGAGCAGTACTTC
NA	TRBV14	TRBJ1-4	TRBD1	CASSTGQGWGREKLFF	TGTGCCAGCAGCACCGGACAGGGGTGGGGTAGGGAAAAACTGTTTTTT
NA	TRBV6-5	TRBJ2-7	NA	CASSYFQGYSYEQYF	TGTGCCAGCAGTTACTTCCAGGGATACTCCTACGAGCAGTACTTC
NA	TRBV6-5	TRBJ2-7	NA	CASSLAESYEQYF	TGTGCCAGCAGCTTAGCGGAATCCTACGAGCAGTACTTC
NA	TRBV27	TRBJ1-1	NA	CASSLWAGNTEAFF	TGTGCCAGCAGTTTATGGGCAGGGAACACTGAAGCTTTCTTT
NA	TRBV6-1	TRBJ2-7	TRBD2	CASSEGTGGPGEQYF	TGTGCCAGCAGTGAAGGGACGGGAGGGCCGGGGGAGCAGTACTTC
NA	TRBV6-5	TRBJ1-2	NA	CASIVWEFGSYGYTF	TGTGCCAGCATTGTATGGGAATTTGGGAGCTATGGCTACACCTTC
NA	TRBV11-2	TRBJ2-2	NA	CASSLIAENTGELFF	TGTGCCAGCAGCTTAATAGCGGAAAACACCGGGGAGCTGTTTTTT
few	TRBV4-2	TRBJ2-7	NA	CASSRQLGEGSDEQYF	TGTGCCAGCAGCCGACAACTAGGAGAGGGTTCGGACGAGCAGTACTTC
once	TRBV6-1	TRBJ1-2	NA	CASSATGLGYTF	TGTGCCAGCAGTGCCACAGGGCTTGGCTACACCTTC
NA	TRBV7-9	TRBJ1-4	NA	CASSGGVERSNEKLFF	TGTGCCAGCAGCGGGGGCGTGGAGCGGAGTAATGAAAAACTGTTTTTT
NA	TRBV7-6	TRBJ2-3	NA	CASSLEAERDTQYF	TGTGCCAGCAGCTTAGAGGCAGAGCGGGATACGCAGTATTTT
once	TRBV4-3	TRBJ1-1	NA	CASSQQKGANTEAFF	TGCGCCAGCAGCCAACAAAAAGGAGCGAACACTGAAGCTTTCTTT
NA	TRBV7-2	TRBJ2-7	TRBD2	CASSLGLAPYEQYF	TGTGCCAGCAGCCTGGGACTAGCGCCCTACGAGCAGTACTTC
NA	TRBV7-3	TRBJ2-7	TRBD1	CASSLGTGALVNEQYF	TGTGCCAGCAGCTTAGGGACAGGGGCCCTAGTGAACGAGCAGTACTTC
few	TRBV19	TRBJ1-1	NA	CASSNGGTEAFF	TGTGCCAGTAGTAACGGGGGCACTGAAGCTTTCTTT
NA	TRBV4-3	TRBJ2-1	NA	CASSQARAGSGNEQFF	TGCGCCAGCAGCCAAGCCCGAGCGGGTTCGGGCAATGAGCAGTTCTTC
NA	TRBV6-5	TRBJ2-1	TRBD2	CASSYSTSPSYNEQFF	TGTGCCAGCAGTTACTCGACTAGCCCTTCCTACAATGAGCAGTTCTTC
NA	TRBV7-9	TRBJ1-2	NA	CASSFLIGAGREF	TGTGCCAGCAGCTTCCTTATCGGAGCCGGGAGAGAGTTC
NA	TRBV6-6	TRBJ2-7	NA	CASSPRDSSYEQYF	TGTGCCAGCAGTCCTCGGGACTCCTCCTACGAGCAGTACTTC
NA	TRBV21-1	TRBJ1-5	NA	CASSKLRTDGSNQPQHF	TGTGCCAGCAGCAAATTGAGGACAGATGGAAGCAATCAGCCCCAGCATTTT
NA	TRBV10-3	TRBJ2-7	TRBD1	CATQGQNYEQYF	TGTGCCACCCAGGGACAGAACTACGAGCAGTACTTC
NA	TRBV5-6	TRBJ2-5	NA	CASSSGHIQETQYF	TGTGCCAGCAGCTCGGGACACATTCAAGAGACCCAGTACTTC
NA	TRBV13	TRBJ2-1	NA	CASSIQRLRGPGEQFF	TGTGCCAGCAGCATCCAGCGTTTGAGAGGGCCTGGTGAGCAGTTCTTC
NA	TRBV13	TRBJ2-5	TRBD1	CASSLPNRGAQYF	TGTGCCAGCAGCTTACCTAACAGGGGGGCCCAGTACTTC
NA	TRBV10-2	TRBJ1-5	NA	CASSESPGNSNQPQHF	TGCGCCAGCAGTGAGTCACCCGGGAATAGCAATCAGCCCCAGCATTTT
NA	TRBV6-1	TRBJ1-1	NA	CASASGNTEAFF	TGTGCCAGCGCATCGGGGAACACTGAAGCTTTCTTT
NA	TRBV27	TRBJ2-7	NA	CASSLSSGFVYEQYF	TGTGCCAGCAGTTTATCGTCAGGGTTCGTCTACGAGCAGTACTTC
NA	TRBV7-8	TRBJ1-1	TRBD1	CASSQTGGTEAFF	TGTGCCAGCAGCCAGACAGGGGGTACTGAAGCTTTCTTT
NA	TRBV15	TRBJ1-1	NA	CATSAGRSDGYTEAFF	TGTGCCACCAGCGCGGGGCGATCCGACGGATACACTGAAGCTTTCTTT
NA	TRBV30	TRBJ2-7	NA	CAWEPANRYEQYF	TGTGCCTGGGAACCCGCTAACAGGTACGAGCAGTACTTC
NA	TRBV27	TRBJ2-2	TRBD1	CASSIWTGGTGELFF	TGTGCCAGCAGTATCTGGACAGGGGGCACCGGGGAGCTGTTTTTT
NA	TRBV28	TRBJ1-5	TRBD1	CASSLKVQGTFQPQHF	TGTGCCAGCAGTCTAAAGGTACAGGGGACTTTCCAGCCCCAGCATTTT
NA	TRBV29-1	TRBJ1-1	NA	CSVEVALSVEAFF	TGCAGCGTTGAAGTGGCCCTTTCAGTAGAAGCTTTCTTT
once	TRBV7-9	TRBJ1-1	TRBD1	CASSRTGQGETEAFF	TGTGCCAGCAGCCGAACAGGACAGGGTGAGACTGAAGCTTTCTTT
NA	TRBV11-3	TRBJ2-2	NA	CASSVTGFGEEIGELFF	TGTGCCAGCAGCGTCACAGGATTTGGAGAGGAAATCGGGGAGCTGTTTTTT
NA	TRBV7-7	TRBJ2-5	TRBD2	CASSLAGLSMGETQYF	TGTGCTAGCAGCTTGGCGGGACTATCGATGGGAGAGACCCAGTACTTC
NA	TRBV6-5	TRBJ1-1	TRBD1	CASSYSRTGFVTEAFF	TGTGCCAGCAGTTACTCGAGGACAGGGTTTGTGACTGAAGCTTTCTTT
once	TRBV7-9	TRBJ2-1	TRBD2	CASSSPFGSGKGNEQFF	TGTGCCAGCAGCTCCCCATTTGGTAGCGGGAAGGGCAATGAGCAGTTCTTC
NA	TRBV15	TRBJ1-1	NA	CATSRERQSANTEAFF	TGTGCCACCAGCAGAGAACGACAGTCAGCAAACACTGAAGCTTTCTTT
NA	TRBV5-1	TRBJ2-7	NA	CASSPLASYEQYF	TGCGCCAGCAGCCCCCTAGCGAGCTACGAGCAGTACTTC
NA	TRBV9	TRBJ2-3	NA	CASSATGDTQYF	TGTGCCAGCAGCGCCACAGGAGATACGCAGTATTTT